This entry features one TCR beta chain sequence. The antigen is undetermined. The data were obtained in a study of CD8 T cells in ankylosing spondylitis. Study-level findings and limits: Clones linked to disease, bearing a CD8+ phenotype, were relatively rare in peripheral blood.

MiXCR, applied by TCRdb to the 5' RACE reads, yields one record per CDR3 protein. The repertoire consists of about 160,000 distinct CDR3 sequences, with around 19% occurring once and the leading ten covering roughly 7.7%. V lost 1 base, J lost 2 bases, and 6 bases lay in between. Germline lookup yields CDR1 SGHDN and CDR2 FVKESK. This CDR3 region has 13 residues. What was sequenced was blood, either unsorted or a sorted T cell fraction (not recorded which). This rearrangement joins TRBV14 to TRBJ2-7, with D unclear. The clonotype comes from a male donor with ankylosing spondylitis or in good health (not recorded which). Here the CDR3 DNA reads TGTGCCAGCAGCCAAGTCGAAACCTACGAGCAGTACTTC. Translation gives CASSQVETYEQYF.